These 27 T cell receptor beta chains share one sample of origin, sequenced in a study of shared clonotypes between healthy human individuals. Positively selected for CCR7, the CD45RO-negative cells used as naive CD8 cells excluded terminally differentiated effector memory CD45RA+ cells. Assay used: immunoSEQ multiplex PCR; TCRdb lists only in-frame clones, some missing. The sample has around 1,900,000 clones; just under 95% are singletons. Specimen: naive CD8+ T cells from PBMCs. The receptors were gathered from a man between 18 and 35 years old in good health. Some clones in this sample may be carry-over from other donors' samples.

This chain joins TRBV27 and TRBJ2-3; D is undetermined. Germline assignment: CDR1 MNHEY and CDR2 SMNVEV (reference sequence). V lost 0 bases and J lost 3, with 7 bases in between. The CDR3 has 14 amino acids. The chain's CDR3 is CASSLSLGTDTQYF. Here the CDR3 DNA reads TGTGCCAGCAGTTTATCGCTGGGAACAGATACGCAGTATTTT.

V and J are TRBV27 and TRBJ1-2, with 9 bases matching TRBD1. CDR3 size: 14 residues. With V trimmed by 4 bases and J by 13 bases, 13 bases remained unmatched. Germline V gene data show CDR1 as MNHEY and CDR2 as SMNVEV (reference sequence). The CDR3 DNA follows: TGTGCCAGCAGTTCAACAGGGGGCGCCCAGTCCCCCACCTTC. It yields the protein CASSSTGGAQSPTF.

The gene calls are TRBV7-9 and TRBJ2-7, with D unclear. CDR3 length equals 13 residues. The V gene's germline CDR1 is SEHNR and CDR2 FQNEAQ (reference sequence). Trimming took 5 bases from V and 2 from J, leaving 10 bases between them. Written as DNA, the CDR3 is TGTGCCAGCAGCCCGGCAGTGCCCTACGAGCAGTACTTC. It specifies CASSPAVPYEQYF.

This chain uses TRBV4-3 with TRBJ2-3, with a weak D call TRBD2 (5 bases). CDR1 is LGHNA, CDR2 YSLEER, per germline. The CDR3 extends over 17 amino acids. The germline V and J ends were trimmed by 0 bases and 4 bases, with 17 bases remaining between them. CDR3 sequence: CASSQEDGGRGADTQYF. DNA for the CDR3: TGCGCCAGCAGCCAAGAGGATGGAGGCCGAGGTGCAGATACGCAGTATTTT.

This sequence joins TRBV7-6 and TRBJ2-1; no definite D call. V was pared by 2 bases and J by 2 bases, with 4 bases between. The germline V gene encodes CDR1 SGHVS and CDR2 FNYEAQ. The CDR3 length is 13 residues. The CDR3 region is CASSLYTYNEQFF. CDR3 DNA sequence: TGTGCCAGCAGCTTATACACCTACAATGAGCAGTTCTTC. The full variable domain, in which reference TRBV7-6 and TRBJ2-1 provide the parts outside the CDR3, is GAGVSQSPRYKVTKRGQDVALRCDPISGHVSLYWYRQALGQGPEFLTYFNYEAQQDKSGLPNDRFSAERPEGSISTLTIQRTEQRDSAMYRCASSLYTYNEQFFGPGTRLTVL.

This clone came up once. CDR3 protein: CAWGPQPNTEAFF. In DNA, the CDR3 is TGTGCCTGGGGCCCGCAGCCCAACACTGAAGCTTTCTTT. The chain uses TRBV30 and TRBJ1-1, with D unclear. Germline-derived CDR1 and CDR2 are GTSNPN and SVGIG (reference sequence). V lost 5 bases and J 2 bases, leaving 12 bases between the germline ends. The CDR3 covers 13 residues.

This clone was detected only once. The V and J genes are TRBV6-5 and TRBJ2-5; D gene unclear. CDR3 length equals 12 residues. Trimming took off 9 bases at V and 2 bases at J, with 10 bases between the two ends. Looked up from germline, CDR1 is MNHEY and CDR2 is SVGAGI. This CDR3 reads CARLNPQETQYF. In nucleotides, the CDR3 is TGTGCCAGACTGAACCCACAAGAGACCCAGTACTTC.

V usage is TRBV6-1 and J usage is TRBJ1-3; unclear D gene. V lost 4 bases, J lost 0 bases, and 10 bases lay in between. Germline assignment: CDR1 MNHNS and CDR2 SASEGT. The CDR3 loop spans 15 amino acids. The DNA for the CDR3 is TGTGCCAGCAGTGCTTTTAGGAGCTCTGGAAACACCATATATTTT. Its protein product is CASSAFRSSGNTIYF.

V is TRBV27 and J is TRBJ2-7; 9 bases are shared with TRBD1. The CDR3 sequence is 14 residues long. The germline gives CDR1 MNHEY, CDR2 SMNVEV (reference sequence). V shed 2 bases, J shed 6 bases, and the junction held 5 bases outside the gene matches. CDR3 in amino acids: CASSLTGTGPEQYF. The CDR3 DNA follows: TGTGCCAGCAGTTTAACCGGGACAGGGCCCGAGCAGTACTTC.

The V gene is TRBV13, the J gene TRBJ1-2, with D maybe TRBD1 (5 bases). V was pared by 5 bases and J by 4 bases, with 11 bases between. The length of the CDR3 is 13 residues. From germline, CDR1 is PRHDT and CDR2 FYEKMQ (reference sequence). The CDR3 bases are TGTGCCAGCAGCACGACAGACCTCTATGGCTACACCTTC. Translated, it gives CASSTTDLYGYTF.

The J gene is TRBJ1-2, the V gene TRBV4-3, with no clear D. Germline CDR1 and CDR2: LGHNA and YSLEER. The CDR3 runs to 15 residues. Trimming pared 2 bases from V and 0 bases from J, leaving 10 bases between. Here the CDR3 reads CASSQWDAPNYGYTF. CDR3 sequence (DNA): TGCGCCAGCAGCCAATGGGATGCCCCTAACTATGGCTACACCTTC.

This clone was seen once. The chain uses TRBV5-5 and TRBJ1-3; D possibly corresponds to TRBD1 (6 bases). Trimming cost V 4 bases and J 0 bases, with 14 bases left between them. The CDR3 length is 16 residues. Germline lookup yields CDR1 SGHKS and CDR2 YYEKEE (reference sequence). CDR3 in amino acids: CASSRSRGFSGNTIYF. The CDR3 DNA sequence: TGTGCCAGCAGCCGGTCCAGGGGATTCTCTGGAAACACCATATATTTT.

This chain connects TRBV4-3 to TRBJ2-1, with a weak D call TRBD2 (7 bases). The V end was cut by 1 base, the J end by 8 bases, with 9 bases between. Germline V CDR1 and CDR2: LGHNA, YSLEER. This CDR3 is built from 13 residues. This chain's CDR3 is CASSQAGGHEQFF. DNA for the CDR3: TGCGCCAGCAGCCAAGCCGGGGGGCATGAGCAGTTCTTC.

This chain joins TRBV12-5 and TRBJ1-1, with D uncertain. Germline V gene sequence: CDR1 LGHNT, CDR2 FRNRAP. The CDR3 runs to 12 residues. The V end lost 6 bases, the J end lost 5 bases, and 10 bases lay between the germline ends. In DNA, the CDR3 is TGTGCTAGTGGGGACCTACAGACTGAAGCTTTCTTT. This gives the protein CASGDLQTEAFF.

The chain employs TRBV30 and TRBJ2-3; 10 nucleotides match TRBD2. This CDR3 region has 17 residues. The V gene end was trimmed by 1 base and the J gene end by 6 bases; junction bases not matched to a gene: 13. CDR1 is GTSNPN and CDR2 is SVGIG in the germline V gene (reference sequence). The CDR3 is CAWSEPIAGGRFDTQYF. The CDR3, as DNA: TGTGCCTGGAGTGAACCCATAGCGGGAGGTCGTTTTGATACGCAGTATTTT. The complete variable domain, with remaining parts taken from reference TRBV30 and TRBJ2-3, reads SQTIHQWPATLVQPVGSPLSLECTVEGTSNPNLYWYRQAAGRGLQLLFYSVGIGQISSEVPQNLSASRPQDRQFILSSKKLLLSDSGFYLCAWSEPIAGGRFDTQYFGPGTRLTVL.

The V call is TRBV7-2, the J call TRBJ2-5; D may be TRBD1 (6 bases). The germline CDR1 and CDR2 sequences are SGHTA and FQGNSA. V lost 0 bases to trimming and J lost 6 bases, with 11 bases between them. The CDR3 is made up of 14 amino acids. The CDR3 spells CASSLAGWGQTQYF. The DNA for the CDR3 is TGTGCCAGCAGCTTAGCGGGCTGGGGGCAGACCCAGTACTTC.

Turning to this clone: One end of the junction is discordant with germline, which a read error may explain. V usage is TRBV7-9 and J usage is TRBJ2-4; 7 nucleotides align to TRBD1. The CDR3 is 12 amino acids. Per germline, CDR1 SEHNR and CDR2 FQNEAQ (reference sequence). This CDR3 reads CASSLVVGQIHF. CDR3 sequence (DNA): TGTGCCAGCAGCTTAGTGGTGGGACAGATCCACTTC.

The V call is TRBV4-3, the J call TRBJ2-5; D ambiguous. CDR1 and CDR2 from the germline V gene are LGHNA and YSLEER. The CDR3 totals 14 residues. V lost 0 bases and J 3 bases, leaving 8 bases between the germline ends. Here the CDR3 DNA reads TGCGCCAGCAGCCAAGATTTAGGAAAAGAGACCCAGTACTTC. It codes for CASSQDLGKETQYF.

This clone has a single count. The V gene is TRBV7-9, the J gene TRBJ2-7, with 8 bases aligning to TRBD2. V lost 4 bases to trimming and J lost 6 bases; unmatched junction nucleotides: 5. The CDR3 extends over 13 amino acids. The germline CDR1 and CDR2 sequences are SEHNR and FQNEAQ (reference sequence). CDR3 coding DNA: TGTGCCAGCAGCTCCGGGGGGGGGTCCGAGCAGTACTTC. Translating gives CASSSGGGSEQYF.

The chain couples TRBV29-1 to TRBJ2-1; D is perhaps TRBD2 (6 bases). CDR1 is SQVTM and CDR2 is ANQGSEA in the germline V gene. This CDR3 has 14 amino acids. Trimming removed 3 bases at V and 4 bases at J, with 13 bases between. CDR3 region: CSVEVTSLYNEQFF. For the CDR3, the DNA is TGCAGCGTTGAGGTTACTAGCCTTTACAATGAGCAGTTCTTC.

The gene calls are TRBV5-1 and TRBJ2-7, with 11 bases aligning to TRBD2. V shed 4 bases, J shed 0 bases, and the junction held 6 bases outside the gene matches. The CDR3 runs 16 residues. The germline CDR1 and CDR2 sequences are SGHRS and YFSETQ. The CDR3 sequence: CASSVGLAGDSYEQYF. CDR3 nucleotide sequence: TGCGCCAGCAGCGTCGGACTAGCGGGTGACTCCTACGAGCAGTACTTC. Full variable domain (missing parts from reference TRBV5-1 and TRBJ2-7): KAGVTQTPRYLIKTRGQQVTLSCSPISGHRSVSWYQQTPGQGLQFLFEYFSETQRNKGNFPGRFSGRQFSNSRSEMNVSTLELGDSALYLCASSVGLAGDSYEQYFGPGTRLTVT.

The V and J genes are TRBV5-6 and TRBJ1-2; D remains unclear. This CDR3 contains 13 residues. The V end was cut by 0 bases, the J end by 7 bases, with 10 bases between. The germline V gene encodes CDR1 SGHDT and CDR2 YYEEEE. The CDR3 DNA is TGTGCCAGCAGCTTGGTGGCGGTTACTGGCTACACCTTC. Translating it yields CASSLVAVTGYTF.

This chain connects TRBV29-1 to TRBJ2-7, with unresolved D. The CDR3 contains 14 residues. Trimming stripped 7 bases from V and 4 bases from J, with 20 bases between. Germline V gene lookup returns CDR1 SQVTM and CDR2 ANQGSEA. For the CDR3, the DNA is TGCAGCGCCATCGCCGGGCAGACCTTATACGAGCAGTACTTC. Translated, it gives CSAIAGQTLYEQYF.

The rearrangement uses TRBV29-1 and TRBJ2-7, with 7 bases lining up with TRBD2. Unmatched junction bases numbered 7, after V lost 6 bases and J lost 2 bases. This CDR3 has 13 amino acids. In germline, CDR1 is SQVTM, CDR2 ANQGSEA. The CDR3 loop reads CSVAGTNPYEQYF. The CDR3 nucleotides are TGCAGCGTCGCCGGGACTAATCCCTACGAGCAGTACTTC.

The chain carries TRBV29-1 and TRBJ1-4; D is uncertain. The CDR3 runs 15 residues. The V and J ends lost 6 bases and 1 base respectively, with 15 bases between them. CDR1 is SQVTM, CDR2 ANQGSEA, per germline. The CDR3 sequence: CSVEPRLETNEKLFF. The CDR3 coding sequence is TGCAGCGTCGAACCCCGGTTGGAAACTAATGAAAAACTGTTTTTT.

The CDR3 region has the DNA TGCGCCAGCAGCCAACAAATAGCGGGAGGACAAGAGACCCAGTACTTC. Its translation: CASSQQIAGGQETQYF. V usage is TRBV4-3 and J usage is TRBJ2-5; 10 bases map to TRBD2. The CDR3 is 16 residues long. Trimming removed 2 bases from V and 2 bases from J; junction bases left unmatched: 5. In germline, CDR1 is LGHNA, CDR2 YSLEER.

On this clone itself: The same CDR3 also results from other DNA sequences found in this sample. The chain uses TRBV29-1 and TRBJ1-2; D is ambiguous. The CDR3 totals 11 residues. V was trimmed by 4 bases and J by 3 bases, leaving 6 bases between them. Germline values: CDR1 SQVTM, CDR2 ANQGSEA. CDR3 nucleotide sequence: TGCAGCGTTGCTAGGGACTATGGCTACACCTTC. Translated: CSVARDYGYTF.